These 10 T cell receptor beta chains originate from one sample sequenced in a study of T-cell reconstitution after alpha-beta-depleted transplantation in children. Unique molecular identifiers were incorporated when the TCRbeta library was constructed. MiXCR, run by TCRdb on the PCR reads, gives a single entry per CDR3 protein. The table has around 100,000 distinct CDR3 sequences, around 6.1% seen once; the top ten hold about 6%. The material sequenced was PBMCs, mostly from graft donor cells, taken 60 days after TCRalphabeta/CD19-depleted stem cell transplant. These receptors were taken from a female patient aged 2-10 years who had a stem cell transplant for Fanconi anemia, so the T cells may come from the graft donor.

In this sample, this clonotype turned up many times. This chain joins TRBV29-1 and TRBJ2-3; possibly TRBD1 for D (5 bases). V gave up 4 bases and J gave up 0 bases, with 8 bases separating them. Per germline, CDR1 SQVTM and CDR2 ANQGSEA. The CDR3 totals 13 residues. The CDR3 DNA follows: TGCAGCGTTGTCAGGGATAGCACAGATACGCAGTATTTT. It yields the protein CSVVRDSTDTQYF.

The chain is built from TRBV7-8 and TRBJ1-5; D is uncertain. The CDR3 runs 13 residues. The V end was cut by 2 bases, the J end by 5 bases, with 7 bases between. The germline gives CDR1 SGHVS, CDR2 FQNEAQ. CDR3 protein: CASSLRRDQPQHF. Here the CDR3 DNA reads TGTGCCAGCAGCTTAAGGCGGGATCAGCCCCAGCATTTT.

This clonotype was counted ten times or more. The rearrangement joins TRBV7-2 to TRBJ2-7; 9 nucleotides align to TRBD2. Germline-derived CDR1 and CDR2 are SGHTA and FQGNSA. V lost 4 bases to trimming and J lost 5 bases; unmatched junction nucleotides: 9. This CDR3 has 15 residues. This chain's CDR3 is CASSSSSGGYHEQYF. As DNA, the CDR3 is TGTGCCAGCAGCTCCTCCAGCGGGGGGTATCACGAGCAGTACTTC.

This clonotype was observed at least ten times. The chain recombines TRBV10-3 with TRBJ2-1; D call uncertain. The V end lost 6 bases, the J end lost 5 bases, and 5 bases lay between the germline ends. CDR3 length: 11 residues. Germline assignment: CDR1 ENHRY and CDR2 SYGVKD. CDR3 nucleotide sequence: TGTGCCATCAGCCGGGACAATGAGCAGTTCTTC. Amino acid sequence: CAISRDNEQFF.

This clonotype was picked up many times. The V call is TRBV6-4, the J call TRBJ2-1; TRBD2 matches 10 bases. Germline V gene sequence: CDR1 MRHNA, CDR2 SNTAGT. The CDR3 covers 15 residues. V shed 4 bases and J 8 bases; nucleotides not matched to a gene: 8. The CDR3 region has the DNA TGTGCCAGCAGTGGAGCGGGAGGGCCCTCGGATGAGCAGTTCTTC. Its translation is CASSGAGGPSDEQFF.

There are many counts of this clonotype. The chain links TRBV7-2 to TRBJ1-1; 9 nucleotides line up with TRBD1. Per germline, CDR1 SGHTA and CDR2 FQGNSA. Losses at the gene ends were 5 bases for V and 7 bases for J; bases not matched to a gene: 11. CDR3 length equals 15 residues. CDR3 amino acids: CASSKAQGAHREAFF. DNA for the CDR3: TGTGCCAGCAGCAAGGCACAGGGGGCCCACCGTGAAGCTTTCTTT.

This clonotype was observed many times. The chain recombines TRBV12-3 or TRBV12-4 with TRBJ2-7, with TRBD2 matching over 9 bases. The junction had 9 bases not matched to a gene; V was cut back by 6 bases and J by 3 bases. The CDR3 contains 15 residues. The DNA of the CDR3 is TGTGCCAGCAGACCGACTAGCGGAGGGGACTACGAGCAGTACTTC. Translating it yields CASRPTSGGDYEQYF.

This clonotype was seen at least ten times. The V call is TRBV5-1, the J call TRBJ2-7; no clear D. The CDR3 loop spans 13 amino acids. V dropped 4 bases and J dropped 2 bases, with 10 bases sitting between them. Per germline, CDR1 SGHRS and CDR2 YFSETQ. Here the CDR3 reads CASSLGRPYEQYF. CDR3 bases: TGCGCCAGCAGCCTTGGCAGACCCTACGAGCAGTACTTC.

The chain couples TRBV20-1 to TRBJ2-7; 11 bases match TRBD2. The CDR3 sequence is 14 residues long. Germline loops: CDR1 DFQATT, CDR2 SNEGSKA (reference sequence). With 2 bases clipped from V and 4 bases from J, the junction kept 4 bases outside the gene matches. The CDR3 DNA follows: TGCAGTGCTAGACTAGCGGGAGGTCTTTACGAGCAGTACTTC. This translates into CSARLAGGLYEQYF.

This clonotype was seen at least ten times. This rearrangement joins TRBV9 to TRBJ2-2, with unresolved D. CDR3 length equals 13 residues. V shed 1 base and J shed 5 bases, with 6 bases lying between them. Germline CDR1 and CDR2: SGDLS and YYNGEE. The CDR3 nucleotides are TGTGCCAGCAGCGTATGGGTAACCGGGGAGCTGTTTTTT. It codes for CASSVWVTGELFF. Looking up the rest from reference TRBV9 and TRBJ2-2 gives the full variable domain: DSGVTQTPKHLITATGQRVTLRCSPRSGDLSVYWYQQSLDQGLQFLIQYYNGEERAKGNILERFSAQQFPDLHSELNLSSLELGDSALYFCASSVWVTGELFFGEGSRLTVL.